The T cell receptor beta chain under discussion was sequenced for a study of blood T cell repertoires in COVID-19. Study-wide context: Both acute and convalescent COVID-19 samples were obtained from the United States, Italy and Spain. T cells, B-cell-depleted T cells, or PBMCs provided the cDNA or gDNA that served as material.

The V segment lost 0 bases and the J segment 4 bases; nucleotides outside the gene matches: 6. CDR1 MNHEY and CDR2 SVGAGI come from the germline V gene. This CDR3 has 15 residues. Here immunoSEQ multiplex PCR was the method, and the copy in TCRdb shows in-frame clones only, minus some. Of approximately 250,000 clones in the sample, 84% were seen once. The TCR was taken from a human donor in a cohort sampled during active COVID-19. Sequencing input: peripheral blood. V and J are TRBV6-5 and TRBJ2-7; 7 bases match TRBD1. CDR3 residues: CASSYSSRGQYEQYF. The CDR3 region has the DNA TGTGCCAGCAGTTACTCGTCTAGGGGGCAGTACGAGCAGTACTTC.